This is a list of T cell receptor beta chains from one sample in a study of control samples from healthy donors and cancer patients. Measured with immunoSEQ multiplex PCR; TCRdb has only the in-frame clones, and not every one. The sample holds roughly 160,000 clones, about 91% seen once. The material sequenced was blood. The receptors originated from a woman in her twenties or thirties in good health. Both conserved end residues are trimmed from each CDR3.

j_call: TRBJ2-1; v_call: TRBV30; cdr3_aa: AWSVRRDGEQF
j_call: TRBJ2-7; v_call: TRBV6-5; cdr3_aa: ASSPDRSYEQY
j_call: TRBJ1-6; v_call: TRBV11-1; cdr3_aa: ASSPRHPYSPLH
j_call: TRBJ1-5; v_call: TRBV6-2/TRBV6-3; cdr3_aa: ASSDGQKGNQPQH
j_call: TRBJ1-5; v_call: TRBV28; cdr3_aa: ASSLSPGLGTLGEPQH
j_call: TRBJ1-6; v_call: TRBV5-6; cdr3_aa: ASSLGTADNSPLH
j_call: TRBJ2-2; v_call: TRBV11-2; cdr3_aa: ASRGTGTLNTGELF
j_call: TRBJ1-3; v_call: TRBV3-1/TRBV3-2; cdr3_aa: ASSHLTGIPGGNTIY
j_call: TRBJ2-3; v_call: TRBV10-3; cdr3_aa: ATLGTSGTSTDTQY
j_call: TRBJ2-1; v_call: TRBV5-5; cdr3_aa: ASRKEGDLNEQF
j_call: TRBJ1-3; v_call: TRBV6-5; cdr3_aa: ASKGLGQMGNTIY
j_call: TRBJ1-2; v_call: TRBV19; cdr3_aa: ASSIGQYDGYT
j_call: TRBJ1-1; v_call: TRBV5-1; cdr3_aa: ASSYGSRNTEAF
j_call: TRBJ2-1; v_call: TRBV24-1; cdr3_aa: ATSDFGAYNEQF
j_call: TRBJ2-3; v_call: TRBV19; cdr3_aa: ASSNRHTSGITDTQY
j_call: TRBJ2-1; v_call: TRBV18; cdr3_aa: ASSPRGQGSEQF
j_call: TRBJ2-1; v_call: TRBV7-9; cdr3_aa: ASSLTREQF
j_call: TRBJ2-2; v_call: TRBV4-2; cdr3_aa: ASSQDRVRDPGELF
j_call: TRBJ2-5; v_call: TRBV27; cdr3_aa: ASSGTSGGETQY
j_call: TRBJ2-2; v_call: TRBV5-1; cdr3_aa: ASSLRQGVLGELF
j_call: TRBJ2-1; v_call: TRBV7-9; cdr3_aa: ASSLVVQDEQF
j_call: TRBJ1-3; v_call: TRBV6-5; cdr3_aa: ASGAGAVGNTIY
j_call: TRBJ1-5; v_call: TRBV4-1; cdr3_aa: ASSQADGSNQPQH
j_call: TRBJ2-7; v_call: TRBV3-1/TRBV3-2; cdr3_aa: ASSQPGDSYEQY
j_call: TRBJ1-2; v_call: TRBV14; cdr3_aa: ASSPTGPYGYT
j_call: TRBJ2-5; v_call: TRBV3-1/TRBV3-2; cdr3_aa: ASSYIREETQY
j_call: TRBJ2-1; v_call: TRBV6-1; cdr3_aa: ASSETAEGPYNEQF
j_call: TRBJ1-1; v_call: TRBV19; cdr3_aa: ASTLTGTEAF
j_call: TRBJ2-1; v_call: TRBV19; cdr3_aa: ASSMGLAGGRNEQF
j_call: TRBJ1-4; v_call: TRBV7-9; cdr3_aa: ASSSGQGNEKLF
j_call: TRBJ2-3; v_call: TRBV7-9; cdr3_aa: ASSLRGQGTDTQY
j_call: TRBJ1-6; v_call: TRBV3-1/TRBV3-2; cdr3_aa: ASSQGLAKNSPLH
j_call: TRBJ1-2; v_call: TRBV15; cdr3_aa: ATSRMGGDTSNYGYT
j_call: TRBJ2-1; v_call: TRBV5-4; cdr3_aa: ASSSVAGGDNEQF
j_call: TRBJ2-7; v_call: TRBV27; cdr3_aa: ASSSGQGPYEQY
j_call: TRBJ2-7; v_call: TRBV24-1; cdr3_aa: ATSPGRGPSYEQY